The next 21 T cell receptor beta chains were all read from a single sample in a study of graft-versus-host responses after intestinal transplantation (dated by TCRdb to about 2021). Libraries came from the immunoSEQ multiplex PCR assay. TCRdb carries this immuneACCESS record with in-frame sequences only. Its versions omit some clonotypes, under half of them owing to an unresolved V gene in the studies checked, with the rest unexplained. Counted in this sample were 85,000 to 90,000 clones; around 90% of them appeared once. Of the sample, less than 0.4% falls within the top ten clones. The label giving this sample's time point can be read as: cells obtained before transplantation from donor or recipient. These receptors have no known antigen. The sequences come from unstimulated CD4+ T cells sorted from spleen or lymph node cells, collected before intestinal transplant. The receptors were gathered from a human donor who received an intestinal transplant.

V and J are TRBV9 and TRBJ2-3; D assignment may be TRBD1 or TRBD2 (6 bases each). Germline V gene lookup returns CDR1 SGDLS and CDR2 YYNGEE. Trimming shortened V by 4 bases and J by 6 bases, and 18 bases separated the two germline ends. This CDR3 is built from 15 residues. The CDR3: CASSREGRGGDTQYF. In DNA form, the CDR3 reads TGTGCCAGCAGCCGAGAGGGCAGGGGAGGTGATACGCAGTATTTT.

This clone appeared once. This sequence joins TRBV2 and TRBJ2-3; maybe TRBD1 (6 bases). Germline CDR1 SNHLY, CDR2 FYNNEI. The CDR3 is 14 residues long. Deletions cut 5 bases from V and 6 bases from J, with 15 bases between. CDR3 nucleotide sequence: TGTGCCAGCAGTCCACTACAGGGAATGGATACGCAGTATTTT. Translated: CASSPLQGMDTQYF.

This CDR3 reads CASSLFTGGEDGYTF. CDR3 in DNA: TGCGCCAGCAGCTTGTTTACAGGGGGCGAGGATGGCTACACCTTC. The chain recombines TRBV5-1 with TRBJ1-2; 9 bases map to TRBD1. This CDR3 spans 15 amino acids. J gave up 6 bases and V 1 base, and 7 bases lay outside the gene matches. The germline CDR1 and CDR2 sequences are SGHRS and YFSETQ.

The CDR3 coding sequence is TGTGCCAGCAGTCTACAGTCCTCTGGAAACACCATATATTTT. This encodes CASSLQSSGNTIYF. V and J are TRBV27 and TRBJ1-3; the D is unclear. V was shortened by 5 bases and J by 0 bases, with 8 bases between the two germline ends. Germline loops: CDR1 MNHEY, CDR2 SMNVEV (reference sequence). The CDR3 is made up of 14 amino acids.

This clone was counted a single time. The chain has TRBV9 and TRBJ2-3, with D possibly matching TRBD1 (7 bases). With 3 bases removed from V and 8 bases from J, the gap between germline ends came to 19 bases. CDR3 length: 15 residues. Looked up from germline, CDR1 is SGDLS and CDR2 is YYNGEE. The DNA for the CDR3 is TGTGCCAGCAGCGGTCAGGGGGGCTACACGGCTACGCAGTATTTT. Its translation: CASSGQGGYTATQYF. Supplemented by reference TRBV9 and TRBJ2-3, the full variable domain reads DSGVTQTPKHLITATGQRVTLRCSPRSGDLSVYWYQQSLDQGLQFLIQYYNGEERAKGNILERFSAQQFPDLHSELNLSSLELGDSALYFCASSGQGGYTATQYFGPGTRLTVL.

The V call is TRBV4-1, the J call TRBJ1-3; 12 bases are shared with TRBD1. Germline assignment: CDR1 MGHRA and CDR2 YSYEKL. This CDR3 is built from 19 residues. V lost 5 bases to trimming and J lost 0 bases; unmatched junction nucleotides: 11. CDR3 sequence reads: CASSAGDRGPFSSGNTIYF. CDR3 nucleotide sequence: TGCGCCAGCAGCGCCGGGGACAGGGGGCCTTTCAGCTCTGGAAACACCATATATTTT.

The chain links TRBV19 to TRBJ2-1, with D possibly matching TRBD2 (6 bases). The CDR3 consists of 13 residues. Germline V gives CDR1 LNHDA, CDR2 SQIVND (reference sequence). Deletions cut 6 bases from V and 0 bases from J, with 6 bases between. The chain's CDR3 is CASSGSSYNEQFF. The CDR3 coding sequence is TGTGCCAGTAGCGGGAGCTCCTACAATGAGCAGTTCTTC.

In the case of this clone: Different DNA sequences within this sample yield the same CDR3. The J gene is TRBJ2-1, the V gene TRBV27; 7 bases match TRBD2. Germline V gene sequence: CDR1 MNHEY, CDR2 SMNVEV (reference sequence). This CDR3 has 14 residues. The J segment lost 5 bases and the V segment lost 5 bases, leaving 6 bases of the junction unmatched. CDR3 loop: CASSPGLADNEQFF. The CDR3, as DNA: TGTGCCAGCAGTCCGGGGCTAGCGGACAATGAGCAGTTCTTC.

This clone was seen only once. The DNA for the CDR3 is TGTGCCAGCAGCTCCACCTACACCGGGGAGCTGTTTTTT. Translated, it gives CASSSTYTGELFF. The chain combines TRBV2 with TRBJ2-2; D gene uncertain. Germline V CDR1 and CDR2: SNHLY, FYNNEI. V dropped 6 bases and J dropped 3 bases, with 8 bases sitting between them. The CDR3 sequence is 13 residues long.

This clone was counted between two and nine times. The J gene is TRBJ1-1, the V gene TRBV6-5, with D hard to call. From germline, CDR1 is MNHEY and CDR2 SVGAGI. V was shortened by 0 bases and J by 1 base, with 9 bases between the two germline ends. The CDR3 totals 15 residues. The CDR3 loop reads CASSYSLWANTEAFF. The CDR3 DNA reads TGTGCCAGCAGTTACTCCCTTTGGGCGAACACTGAAGCTTTCTTT.

The chain uses TRBV6-1 and TRBJ1-5; possibly TRBD1 for D (6 bases). The germline CDR1 and CDR2 sequences are MNHNS and SASEGT. This CDR3 spans 14 amino acids. V dropped 6 bases and J dropped 3 bases, with 12 bases sitting between them. CDR3 amino acids: CASRPRGSNQPQHF. In DNA form, the CDR3 reads TGTGCCAGCAGGCCCAGGGGTTCCAATCAGCCCCAGCATTTT.

The chain combines TRBV6-1 with TRBJ2-5; D is undetermined. The J call could be wrong; TRBJ2-7 is a better fit for the DNA end. The germline CDR1 and CDR2 sequences are MNHNS and SASEGT. This CDR3 region has 13 residues. In DNA, the CDR3 is TGTGCCAGCAGTGAACTGGGCTCCTACGAGCAGTACTTC. This gives the protein CASSELGSYEQYF.

The V and J genes are TRBV6-1 and TRBJ2-3; D possibly corresponds to TRBD2 (5 bases). Trimming cost V 5 bases and J 6 bases, with 6 bases left between them. In germline, CDR1 is MNHNS, CDR2 SASEGT. This CDR3 has 11 residues. The chain's CDR3 is CASSRRDTQYF. The DNA for the CDR3 is TGTGCCAGCAGTCGGAGGGATACGCAGTATTTT.

V is TRBV28 and J is TRBJ1-1; TRBD1 aligns across 8 bases. V lost 3 bases and J lost 0; bases outside the gene matches: 9. The CDR3 sequence is 17 residues long. Germline CDR1 MDHEN, CDR2 SYDVKM. As DNA, the CDR3 is TGTGCCAGCAGTTTGAGGACAGGGACTAGCCTGAACACTGAAGCTTTCTTT. This sequence encodes CASSLRTGTSLNTEAFF.

Note on this clone: This sample includes further DNA sequences coding for the same CDR3. V gene TRBV5-6 combines with J gene TRBJ2-2; D gene ambiguous. Germline V gene sequence: CDR1 SGHDT, CDR2 YYEEEE. Trimming took off 0 bases at V and 3 bases at J, with 6 bases between the two ends. The CDR3 sequence is 14 residues long. The CDR3: CASSLGLHTGELFF. Here the CDR3 DNA reads TGTGCCAGCAGCTTGGGACTCCACACCGGGGAGCTGTTTTTT.

The chain combines TRBV30 with TRBJ2-5; 10 nucleotides agree with TRBD1. Germline loops: CDR1 GTSNPN, CDR2 SVGIG (reference sequence). V was pared by 1 base and J by 5 bases, with 4 bases of the junction left unmatched. The CDR3 loop spans 14 amino acids. The CDR3 spells CAWSATGGWETQYF. The CDR3 DNA is TGTGCCTGGAGTGCGACAGGGGGCTGGGAGACCCAGTACTTC.

This chain connects TRBV14 to TRBJ2-1, with D hard to call. The length of the CDR3 is 18 residues. CDR1 is SGHDN, CDR2 FVKESK, per germline. The V end lost 4 bases, the J end lost 1 base, and 20 bases lay between the germline ends. The CDR3 sequence is CASSLGGGPLSSYNEQFF. The CDR3, as DNA: TGTGCCAGCAGCCTAGGCGGTGGGCCGCTCTCATCCTACAATGAGCAGTTCTTC.

This chain connects TRBV9 to TRBJ1-5, with TRBD1 matching over 7 bases. The CDR3 is made up of 14 amino acids. V lost 4 bases to trimming and J lost 4 bases; unmatched junction nucleotides: 5. CDR1 is SGDLS, CDR2 YYNGEE, per germline. The CDR3 protein is CASSWGTVNQPQHF. For the CDR3, the DNA is TGTGCCAGCAGCTGGGGGACAGTGAATCAGCCCCAGCATTTT.

This clone was seen a few times. The gene calls are TRBV27 and TRBJ2-1; 11 bases line up with TRBD2. This CDR3 is 18 amino acids long. J gave up 3 bases and V 5 bases, and 12 bases lay outside the gene matches. In germline, CDR1 is MNHEY, CDR2 SMNVEV (reference sequence). The DNA for the CDR3 is TGTGCCAGCAGTGTTCTCCCCGGGACTAGCGGCTTCTACAATGAGCAGTTCTTC. It codes for CASSVLPGTSGFYNEQFF.

This clone was seen just once. The chain has TRBV5-6 and TRBJ2-7; 7 nucleotides agree with TRBD1. The junction had 2 bases not matched to a gene; V was cut back by 0 bases and J by 2 bases. This CDR3 spans 14 amino acids. Per the germline V gene, CDR1 is SGHDT and CDR2 is YYEEEE. The DNA for the CDR3 is TGTGCCAGCAGCTTGGGGGACAGAGCCTACGAGCAGTACTTC. Its translation is CASSLGDRAYEQYF. The whole variable domain, filled in from reference TRBV5-6 and TRBJ2-7, reads DAGVTQSPTHLIKTRGQQVTLRCSPKSGHDTVSWYQQALGQGPQFIFQYYEEEERQRGNFPDRFSGHQFPNYSSELNVNALLLGDSALYLCASSLGDRAYEQYFGPGTRLTVT.

The gene calls are TRBV5-1 and TRBJ2-4; tentatively, D is TRBD1 (6 bases). Looked up from germline, CDR1 is SGHRS and CDR2 is YFSETQ. This CDR3 spans 16 amino acids. Trimming stripped 4 bases from V and 1 base from J, with 15 bases between. This CDR3 is CASSPFGQKAKNIQYF. CDR3 coding DNA: TGCGCCAGCAGCCCGTTTGGACAGAAGGCCAAAAACATTCAGTACTTC.